This T cell receptor beta chain appears in the sequencing data of a study of blood T cells in healthy people across ages. Germline CDR1 LGHNA, CDR2 YSLEER. The CDR3 runs 13 residues. The V end lost 0 bases, the J end lost 8 bases, and 7 bases lay between the germline ends. Through a sample-barcoded 5' primer and a J-beta primer mix, a second PCR was run for roughly 6 to 12 cycles. TCRdb fed the 5' RACE reads into MiXCR, producing one record per CDR3 protein. Of hundreds of thousands of distinct CDR3 sequences listed, around 41% were seen once; the top ten hold about 30%. This clonotype was seen a few times.

The sequenced sample consisted of blood. The TCR was taken from an elderly man in good health. The chain carries TRBV4-3 and TRBJ1-4; D remains ambiguous. The CDR3 coding sequence is TGCGCCAGCAGCCAAGAGGGGAAGGAAAAACTGTTTTTT. It is translated as CASSQEGKEKLFF.